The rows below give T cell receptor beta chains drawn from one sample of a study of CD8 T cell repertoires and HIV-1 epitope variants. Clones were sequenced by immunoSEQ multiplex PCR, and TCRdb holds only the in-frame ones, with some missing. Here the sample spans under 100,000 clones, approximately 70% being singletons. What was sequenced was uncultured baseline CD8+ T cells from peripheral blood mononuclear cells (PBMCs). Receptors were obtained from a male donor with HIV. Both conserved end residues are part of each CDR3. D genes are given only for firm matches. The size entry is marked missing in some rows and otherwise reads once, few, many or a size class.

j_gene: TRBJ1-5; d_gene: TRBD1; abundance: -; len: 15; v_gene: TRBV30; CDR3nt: TGTGCCTGGAGTGTTGGGCAGGGACAGAATCAGCCCCAGCATTTT; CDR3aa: CAWSVGQGQNQPQHF
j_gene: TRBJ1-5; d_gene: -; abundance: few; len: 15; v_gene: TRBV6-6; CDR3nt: TGTGCCAGCAGTTACTTGAGCCTTAGCAATCAGCCCCAGCATTTT; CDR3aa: CASSYLSLSNQPQHF
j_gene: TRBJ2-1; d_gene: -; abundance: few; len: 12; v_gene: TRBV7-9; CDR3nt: TGTGCCAGCAGCTTCCCAGACAATGAGCAGTTCTTC; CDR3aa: CASSFPDNEQFF
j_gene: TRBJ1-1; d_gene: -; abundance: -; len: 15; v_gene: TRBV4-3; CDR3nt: TGCGCCAGCAGCCAAGCTCAGGGACTTCGGAGCAGGGCTTTCTTT; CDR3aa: CASSQAQGLRSRAFF
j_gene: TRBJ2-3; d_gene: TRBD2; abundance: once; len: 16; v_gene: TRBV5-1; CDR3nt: TGCGCCACCGCAGCGGGGGAGAGATCCGACACAGATACGCAGTATTTT; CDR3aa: CATAAGERSDTDTQYF
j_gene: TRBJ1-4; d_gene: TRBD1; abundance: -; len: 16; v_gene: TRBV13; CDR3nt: TGTGCCAGCAGCTTGAATACAGGGGCGGCTAATGAAAAACTGTTTTTT; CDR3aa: CASSLNTGAANEKLFF
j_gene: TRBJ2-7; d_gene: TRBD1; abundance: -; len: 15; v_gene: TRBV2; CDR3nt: TGTGCCAGCAGTGACACCCGACAGGGCGGCTACGAGCAGTACTTC; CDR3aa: CASSDTRQGGYEQYF
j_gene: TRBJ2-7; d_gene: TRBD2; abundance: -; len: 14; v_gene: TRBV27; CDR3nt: TGTGCCAGCAGTCCACCGGGACTAGTTAGCGAGCAGTACTTC; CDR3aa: CASSPPGLVSEQYF
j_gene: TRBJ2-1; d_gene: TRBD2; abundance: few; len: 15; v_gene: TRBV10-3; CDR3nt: TGTGCCATCAGTGAGAAGCGGGAATCCGTACATGAGCAGTTCTTC; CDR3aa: CAISEKRESVHEQFF
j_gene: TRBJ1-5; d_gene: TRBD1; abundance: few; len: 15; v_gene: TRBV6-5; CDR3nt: TGTGCCAGCAGTTACTCGTCGACAGGGGTCCAGCCCCAGCATTTT; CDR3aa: CASSYSSTGVQPQHF
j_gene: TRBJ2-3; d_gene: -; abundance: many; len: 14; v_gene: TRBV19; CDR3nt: TGTGCCAGTAGTACCGGGCCCGAAACAGATACGCAGTATTTT; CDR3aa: CASSTGPETDTQYF
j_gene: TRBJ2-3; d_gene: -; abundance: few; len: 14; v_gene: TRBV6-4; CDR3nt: TGTGCCAGCAGTACTCAATCTAGCACAGATACGCAGTATTTT; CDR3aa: CASSTQSSTDTQYF
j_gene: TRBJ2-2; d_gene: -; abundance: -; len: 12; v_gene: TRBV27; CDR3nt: TGTGCCAGCAGGACCATGGTCGGGGAGCTGTTTTTT; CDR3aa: CASRTMVGELFF
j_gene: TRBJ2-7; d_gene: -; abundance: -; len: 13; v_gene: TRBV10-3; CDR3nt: TGTGCCATCAGTGAGCTAAGATACTACGAGCAGTACTTC; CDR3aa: CAISELRYYEQYF
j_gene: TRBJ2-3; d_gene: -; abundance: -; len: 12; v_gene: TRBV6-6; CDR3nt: TGTGCCAGCAGGCGGTTCACAGATACGCAGTATTTT; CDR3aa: CASRRFTDTQYF
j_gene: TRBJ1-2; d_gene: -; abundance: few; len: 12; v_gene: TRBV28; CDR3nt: TGTGCCAGCAGGACAGCTAACTATGGCTACACCTTC; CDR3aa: CASRTANYGYTF